This TCR beta chain comes out of a study of human T cells and chemical hapten exposure. Individual cDNA molecules had unique molecular identifiers attached to them by the library. TCRdb passed the RACE reads through MiXCR, listing each CDR3 protein once. The data contain some 400,000 distinct CDR3 sequences, 4.8% of them singletons. In germline, CDR1 is LGHDT, CDR2 YNNKEL (reference sequence). This CDR3 comprises 16 residues. The trim removed 4 bases at V and 1 base at J, leaving 4 bases unmatched. Time point: patch test 1, 2 weeks after DPC sensitization. Described treatment: therapeutic diphenylcyclopropenone sensitization with weekly scalp DPC.

The input for sequencing was whole blood, taken in connection with sensitization to the hapten diphenylcyclopropenone (DPC). This receptor was identified in a woman aged 45 to 65 with alopecia areata. Some clones in this sample may be carry-over from other donors' samples. The rearrangement joins TRBV3-1 to TRBJ2-2, with 9 bases that match TRBD1. CDR3 sequence (DNA): TGTGCCAGCAGCCCCGGACAGGGGATGAACACCGGGGAGCTGTTTTTT. Amino acid sequence: CASSPGQGMNTGELFF.